These 2 T cell receptor beta chains were all obtained from the same sample, sequenced in a study of cytomegalovirus exposure and HLA in healthy donors. The study ran its PCR with 60 Vbeta and 13 Jbeta primers. TCRdb's copy holds only in-frame clones and misses some; the assay was immunoSEQ multiplex PCR. The table lists some 200,000 clones, approximately 80% of them singletons. The sequencing sample was made of PBMCs. The receptors derive from a boy younger than 10 in good health and CMV-seronegative.

V and J are TRBV10-3 and TRBJ2-7; unclear D gene. V lost 2 bases to trimming and J lost 0 bases, with 11 bases between them. Per the germline V gene, CDR1 is ENHRY and CDR2 is SYGVKD. The CDR3 consists of 15 residues. CDR3 sequence: CAISEKAGASYEQYF. For the CDR3, the DNA is TGTGCCATCAGTGAGAAAGCTGGAGCCTCCTACGAGCAGTACTTC.

Turning to this clone: One end of the junction fails to match germline, which may point to a read error. The rearrangement links TRBV27 to TRBJ2-7; D remains ambiguous. The germline gives CDR1 MNHEY, CDR2 SMNVEV (reference sequence). This CDR3 has 16 residues. CDR3 in amino acids: CASSSGGTQNPYEQCF. The CDR3 DNA reads TGTGCCAGCAGTTCTGGCGGAACTCAAAACCCCTACGAGCAGTGCTTC.